The clone carrying this T cell receptor (beta chain) was recorded at least ten times. What it recognizes is unknown. The data were obtained in a study of Graves' ophthalmopathy and Graves' hyperthyroidism. On the study more broadly: The blood sample was drawn at first diagnosis and before any treatment. Regarding the study as a whole: Ophthalmopathy could be told apart from stable hyperthyroidism by a 13-signature model (about 88% sensitivity, around 78% specificity).

Researchers took RNA transcripts and amplified TCR beta CDR3 regions from them. Following a first-round RT-PCR that used HTBI primers, a second-round multiplex PCR was carried out. MiXCR, applied by TCRdb to the multiplex PCR reads, yields one record per CDR3 protein. The sample has some 170,000 distinct CDR3 sequences; roughly 36% are singletons. Germline loops: CDR1 SQVTM, CDR2 ANQGSEA. Trimming removed 7 bases at V and 8 bases at J, with 14 bases between. The CDR3 runs to 11 residues. Other autoimmune diseases, uncontrolled infections, pregnancy or lactation led to the exclusion of patients. The sequence was collected from a man under 40 with Graves' ophthalmopathy. Sequencing used peripheral blood. J is TRBJ1-1 and V is TRBV29-1; tentatively, D is TRBD1 (5 bases). The CDR3 here is CSDGRGEEAFF. The CDR3 DNA follows: TGCAGCGACGGCCGGGGGGAAGAAGCTTTCTTT.